These 13 T cell receptor beta chains originate from one sample sequenced in a study of blood T cell repertoires in COVID-19. This table comes from immunoSEQ multiplex PCR, and its TCRdb copy is limited to in-frame clones, with some not included. Among roughly 230,000 clones, 89% were seen once, and the ten largest hold 3.5% to 5.5%. Sequencing was done on a sample of peripheral blood. These receptors all come from a woman aged 40-49 years who had recovered from COVID-19.

The rearrangement links TRBV5-4 to TRBJ2-5; perhaps TRBD1 as D (6 bases). Germline CDR1 reads SGHNT; CDR2 reads YYREEE (reference sequence). The ends were cut back, 0 bases at V and 9 bases at J, with 18 bases in the middle. This CDR3 has 15 amino acids. The CDR3 reads CASSLGRTDPPPQYF. The CDR3 coding sequence is TGTGCCAGCAGCTTGGGTCGGACAGACCCACCGCCCCAGTACTTC. The complete variable domain, with remaining parts taken from reference TRBV5-4 and TRBJ2-5, reads ETGVTQSPTHLIKTRGQQVTLRCSSQSGHNTVSWYQQALGQGPQFIFQYYREEENGRGNFPPRFSGLQFPNYSSELNVNALELDDSALYLCASSLGRTDPPPQYFGPGTRLLVL.

The chain couples TRBV5-4 to TRBJ2-2; 8 nucleotides match TRBD2. Trimming at V came to 4 bases and at J to 1 base, leaving 3 bases not matched to a gene. Germline CDR1 and CDR2: SGHNT and YYREEE (reference sequence). The CDR3 has 15 residues. The CDR3 DNA reads as TGTGCCAGCAGCCATAGCGGGATGAACACCGGGGAGCTGTTTTTT. Translating gives CASSHSGMNTGELFF.

J is TRBJ2-2 and V is TRBV10-1; TRBD2 agrees at 9 bases. The V gene end was trimmed by 3 bases and the J gene end by 0 bases; junction bases not matched to a gene: 2. In germline, CDR1 is WNHNN, CDR2 SYGVQD (reference sequence). This CDR3 comprises 16 residues. CDR3 nucleotide sequence: TGCGCCAGCAGTGACCCTAGCGGGGCGAACACCGGGGAGCTGTTTTTT. It yields the protein CASSDPSGANTGELFF.

The chain recombines TRBV7-3 with TRBJ1-2, with TRBD1 as a possible D gene (6 bases). Germline assignment: CDR1 SGHTA and CDR2 FQGTGA. V lost 0 bases and J lost 4, with 12 bases in between. This CDR3 spans 15 amino acids. CDR3 loop: CASSLTGQPGYGYTF. CDR3 DNA: TGTGCCAGCAGCTTAACCGGACAGCCTGGCTATGGCTACACCTTC.

The chain joins TRBV19 to TRBJ2-3, with 7 bases lining up with TRBD2. Looked up from germline, CDR1 is LNHDA and CDR2 is SQIVND (reference sequence). V shed 5 bases, J shed 5 bases, and the junction held 13 bases outside the gene matches. This CDR3 is 16 amino acids long. CDR3 DNA: TGTGCCAGTAGTCCCCAGTTAGCATTAGCGGGAGATACGCAGTATTTT. This translates into CASSPQLALAGDTQYF.

This clone has a single count. The V call is TRBV12-3 or TRBV12-4, the J call TRBJ2-5; D perhaps matches TRBD2 (5 bases). V was shortened by 6 bases and J by 2 bases, with 10 bases between the two germline ends. This CDR3 region has 13 residues. In DNA, the CDR3 is TGTGCCAGCAGCCCGCAGCGGCAAGAGACCCAGTACTTC. This gives the protein CASSPQRQETQYF.

V gene TRBV10-3 combines with J gene TRBJ2-5, with a possible D match to TRBD1 (5 bases). The V end lost 7 bases, the J end lost 5 bases, and 14 bases lay between the germline ends. The CDR3 runs to 13 residues. Germline V gives CDR1 ENHRY, CDR2 SYGVKD. The CDR3 region has the DNA TGTGCCATCAAGAATAGGGGTGGTGAGACCCAGTACTTC. This codes for CAIKNRGGETQYF.

The chain combines TRBV11-2 with TRBJ2-1; 7 bases line up with TRBD2. This CDR3 has 15 amino acids. CDR1 and CDR2 from the germline V gene are SGHAT and FQNNGV. V was pared by 1 base and J by 3 bases, with 3 bases of the junction left unmatched. CDR3 sequence reads: CASSLVASGYNEQFF. CDR3 sequence (DNA): TGTGCCAGCAGCTTAGTCGCTAGCGGCTACAATGAGCAGTTCTTC.

The chain employs TRBV27 and TRBJ1-2; maybe TRBD1 (6 bases). The CDR3 is made up of 12 amino acids. The germline V gene encodes CDR1 MNHEY and CDR2 SMNVEV (reference sequence). Trimming took off 6 bases at V and 8 bases at J, with 13 bases between the two ends. The CDR3 here is CASRGHQQGYTF. CDR3 nucleotide sequence: TGTGCCAGCAGGGGACACCAACAGGGCTACACCTTC.

The chain combines TRBV28 with TRBJ1-2; D is possibly TRBD1 (5 bases). Trimming removed 2 bases from V and 1 base from J, with 11 bases in between. This CDR3 comprises 15 residues. Germline CDR1 MDHEN, CDR2 SYDVKM. The chain's CDR3 is CASSLAGEGNYGYTF. CDR3 sequence (DNA): TGTGCCAGCAGTTTAGCGGGGGAGGGTAACTATGGCTACACCTTC.

The rearrangement uses TRBV7-8 and TRBJ2-7, with 8 bases that match TRBD1. CDR1 and CDR2 from the germline V gene are SGHVS and FQNEAQ. This CDR3 is 18 amino acids long. The V segment lost 1 base and the J segment 0 bases; nucleotides outside the gene matches: 11. The CDR3 spells CASSLEGMQQGASYEQYV. CDR3 sequence (DNA): TGTGCCAGCAGCTTAGAAGGGATGCAGCAGGGGGCCTCCTACGAGCAGTACGTC.

CDR3 in amino acids: CASSQATSGVYNEQFF. CDR3 bases: TGTGCCAGCAGCCAGGCCACTAGCGGTGTTTACAATGAGCAGTTCTTC. The genes are TRBV3-1 (or the pseudogene TRBV3-2) and TRBJ2-1; 8 nucleotides align to TRBD2. CDR1 is LGHDT and CDR2 is YNNKEL in the germline V gene (reference sequence). This CDR3 has 16 residues. Trimming cost V 3 bases and J 4 bases; bases outside gene matches: 8.

This clone was counted a few times. This rearrangement joins TRBV6-1 to TRBJ1-1; D ambiguous. Between the trimmed V and J ends, which lost 3 bases and 6 bases, there was a span of 11 bases. Germline loops: CDR1 MNHNS, CDR2 SASEGT. The length of the CDR3 is 13 residues. The CDR3 region has the DNA TGTGCCAGCAGTGACGGCTGGGGAGCTGAAGCTTTCTTT. Its protein product is CASSDGWGAEAFF.